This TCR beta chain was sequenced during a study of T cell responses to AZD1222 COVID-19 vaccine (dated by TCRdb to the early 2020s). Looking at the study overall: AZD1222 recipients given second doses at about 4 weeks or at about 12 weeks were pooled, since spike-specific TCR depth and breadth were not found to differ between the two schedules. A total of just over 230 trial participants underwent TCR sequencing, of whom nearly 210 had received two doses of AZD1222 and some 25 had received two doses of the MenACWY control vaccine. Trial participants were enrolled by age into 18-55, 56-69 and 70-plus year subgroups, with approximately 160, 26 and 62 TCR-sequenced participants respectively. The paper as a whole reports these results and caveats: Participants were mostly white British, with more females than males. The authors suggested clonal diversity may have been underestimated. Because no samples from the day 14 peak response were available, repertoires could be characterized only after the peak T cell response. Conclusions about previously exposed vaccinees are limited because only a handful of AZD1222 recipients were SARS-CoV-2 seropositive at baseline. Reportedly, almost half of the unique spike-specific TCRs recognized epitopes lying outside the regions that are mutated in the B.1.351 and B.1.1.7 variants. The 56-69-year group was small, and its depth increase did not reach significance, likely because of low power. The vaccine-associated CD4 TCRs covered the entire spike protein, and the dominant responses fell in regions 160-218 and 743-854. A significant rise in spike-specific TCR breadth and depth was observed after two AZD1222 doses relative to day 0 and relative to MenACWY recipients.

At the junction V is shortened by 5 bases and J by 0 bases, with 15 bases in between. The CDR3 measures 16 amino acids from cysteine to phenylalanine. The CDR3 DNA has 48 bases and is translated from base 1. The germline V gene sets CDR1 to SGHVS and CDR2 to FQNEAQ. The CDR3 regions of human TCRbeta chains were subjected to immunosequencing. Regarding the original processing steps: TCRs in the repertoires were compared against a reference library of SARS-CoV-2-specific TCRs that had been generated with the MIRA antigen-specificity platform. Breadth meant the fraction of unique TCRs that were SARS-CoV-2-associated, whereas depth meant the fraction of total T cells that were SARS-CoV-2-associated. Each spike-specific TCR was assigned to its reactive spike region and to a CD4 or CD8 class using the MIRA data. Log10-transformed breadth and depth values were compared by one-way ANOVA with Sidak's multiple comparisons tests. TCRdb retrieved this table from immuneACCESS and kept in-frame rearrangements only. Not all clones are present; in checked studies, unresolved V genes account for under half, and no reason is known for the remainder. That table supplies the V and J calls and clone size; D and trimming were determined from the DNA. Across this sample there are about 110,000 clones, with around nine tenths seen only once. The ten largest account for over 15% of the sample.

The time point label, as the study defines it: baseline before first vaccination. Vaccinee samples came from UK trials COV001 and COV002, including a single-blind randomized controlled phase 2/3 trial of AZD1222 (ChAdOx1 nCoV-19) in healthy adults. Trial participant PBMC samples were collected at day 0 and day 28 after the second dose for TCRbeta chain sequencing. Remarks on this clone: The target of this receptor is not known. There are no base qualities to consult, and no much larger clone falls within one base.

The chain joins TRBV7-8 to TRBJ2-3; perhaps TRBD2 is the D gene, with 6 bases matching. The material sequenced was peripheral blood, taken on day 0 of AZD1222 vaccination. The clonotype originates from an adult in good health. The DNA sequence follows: TGTGCCAGCAGCCCCGGGCCCGGGGGTAGCACAGATACGCAGTATTTT. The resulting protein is CASSPGPGGSTDTQYF.